Given below is one T cell receptor beta chain in context. Its antigen is not identified. This entry is derived from a study of T cells in localized non-small cell lung cancer. Profiling relied on immunoSEQ multiplex PCR, and the TCRdb table lists in-frame clones only, not all of them. The sample lists tens of thousands of clones; roughly 88% were seen once. The CDR3 has 13 amino acids. The V end lost 5 bases, the J end lost 5 bases, and 10 bases lay between the germline ends. Germline-derived CDR1 and CDR2 are SGHNT and YENEEA. The study's findings and limits: Longer overall survival accompanied higher blood T cell density. Sequencing involved a lone tumor region, leaving heterogeneity possible. In adjacent lung appeared a median approximately 61 of the top 100 tumor clones. Adjacent uninvolved lung had the highest clonality, suggesting focused antigen responses.

This sequence originates from a woman aged 40-69 years with stage I lung adenocarcinoma. This chain joins TRBV11-3 and TRBJ2-1, with D tentatively TRBD1 (5 bases). Specimen: peripheral blood, collected before any cancer treatment. The CDR3 region is CASSPTDNNEQFF. The CDR3, as DNA: TGTGCCAGCAGCCCAACGGACAACAATGAGCAGTTCTTC.